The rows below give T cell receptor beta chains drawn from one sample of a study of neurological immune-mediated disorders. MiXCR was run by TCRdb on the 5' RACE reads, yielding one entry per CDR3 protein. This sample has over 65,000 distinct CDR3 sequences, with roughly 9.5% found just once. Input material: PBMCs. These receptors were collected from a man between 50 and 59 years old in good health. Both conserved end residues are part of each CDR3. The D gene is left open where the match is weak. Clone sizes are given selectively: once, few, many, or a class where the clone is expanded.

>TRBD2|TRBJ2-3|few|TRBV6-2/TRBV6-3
CASTLAGTDTQYF
TGTGCCAGCACTCTAGCGGGAACAGATACGCAGTATTTT
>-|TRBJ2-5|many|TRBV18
CASSPATFQETQYF
TGTGCCAGCTCACCAGCGACTTTCCAAGAGACCCAGTACTTC
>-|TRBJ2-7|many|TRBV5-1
CASSVDGAYEQYF
TGCGCCAGCAGCGTCGACGGGGCCTACGAGCAGTACTTC
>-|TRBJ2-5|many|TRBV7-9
CASSLGAEQETQYF
TGTGCCAGCAGCTTAGGTGCGGAGCAAGAGACCCAGTACTTC
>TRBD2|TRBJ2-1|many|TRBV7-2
CASSPRVQRETEQFF
TGTGCCAGCAGCCCCCGAGTCCAGCGGGAGACTGAGCAGTTCTTC
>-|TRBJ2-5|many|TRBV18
CASSPMSQETQYF
TGTGCCAGCTCACCCATGTCCCAAGAGACCCAGTACTTC
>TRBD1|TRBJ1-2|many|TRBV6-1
CASSELMTLTGSGYTF
TGTGCCAGCAGTGAGCTCATGACTCTGACAGGGAGTGGCTACACCTTC
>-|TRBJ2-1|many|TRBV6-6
CASTTGNSYNEQFF
TGTGCCAGCACCACCGGGAACTCCTACAATGAGCAGTTCTTC
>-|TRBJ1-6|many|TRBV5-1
CASQQGVYGSPLHF
TGCGCCAGCCAGCAGGGTGTTTATGGTTCACCCCTCCACTTT
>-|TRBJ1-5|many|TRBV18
CASSPPGGQPQHF
TGTGCCAGCTCACCACCGGGCGGACAGCCCCAGCATTTT
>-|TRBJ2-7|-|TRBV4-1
CASSQGFRGGDEQYF
TGCGCCAGCAGCCAAGGATTCAGGGGTGGCGACGAGCAGTACTTC
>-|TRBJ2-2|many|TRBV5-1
CASSLGGHTGELFF
TGCGCCAGCAGCTTGGGGGGCCACACCGGGGAGCTGTTTTTT
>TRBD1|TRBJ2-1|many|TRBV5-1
CASSGRDRGNEQFF
TGCGCCAGCAGCGGCCGGGACAGGGGTAATGAGCAGTTCTTC
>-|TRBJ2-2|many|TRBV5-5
CASIRVGQTGELFF
TGTGCCAGCATCAGGGTTGGGCAAACCGGGGAGCTGTTTTTT
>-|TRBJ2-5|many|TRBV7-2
CASSLAGVWGEETQYF
TGTGCCAGCAGCTTAGCGGGGGTATGGGGAGAAGAGACCCAGTACTTC
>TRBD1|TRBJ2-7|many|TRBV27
CASQLLGTGSSEQYF
TGTGCCAGCCAGTTGCTGGGGACAGGCTCCTCGGAGCAGTACTTC
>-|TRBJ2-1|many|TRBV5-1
CASSFSDRPVYNEQFF
TGCGCCAGCAGCTTTTCGGACAGACCAGTTTACAATGAGCAGTTCTTC
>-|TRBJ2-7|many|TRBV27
CASRQTRGGGGYEQYF
TGTGCCAGCAGGCAGACCAGGGGAGGGGGAGGTTACGAGCAGTACTTC
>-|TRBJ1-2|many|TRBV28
CASSLTPDRSYGYTF
TGTGCCAGCAGTTTAACCCCCGACAGGAGCTATGGCTACACCTTC
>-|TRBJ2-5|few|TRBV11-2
CASTVGPETQYF
TGTGCCAGCACGGTGGGGCCAGAGACCCAGTACTTC
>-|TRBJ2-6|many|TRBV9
CASSAGDSGANVLTF
TGTGCCAGCAGCGCCGGGGACTCTGGGGCCAACGTCCTGACTTTC
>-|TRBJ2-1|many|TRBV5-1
CASSLAPGGVGSYNEQFF
TGCGCCAGCAGCTTGGCCCCCGGGGGTGTGGGCTCCTACAATGAGCAGTTCTTC
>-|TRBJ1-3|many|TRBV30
CAWRTVPGNTIYF
TGTGCCTGGCGGACAGTTCCTGGAAACACCATATATTTT
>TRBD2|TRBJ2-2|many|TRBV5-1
CASRAGTSVTGELFF
TGCGCCAGCAGGGCCGGGACTAGTGTCACCGGGGAGCTGTTTTTT
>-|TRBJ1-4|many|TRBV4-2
CASSQEGSGGRSEKLFF
TGTGCCAGCAGCCAAGAGGGCAGCGGGGGCAGGTCGGAAAAACTGTTTTTT
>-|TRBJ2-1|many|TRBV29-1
CSVVLVIGYNEQFF
TGCAGCGTTGTACTAGTAATAGGTTACAATGAGCAGTTCTTC
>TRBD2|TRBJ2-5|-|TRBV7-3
CASSLTGLAGETQYF
TGTGCCAGCAGCTTAACGGGACTAGCGGGGGAGACCCAGTACTTC
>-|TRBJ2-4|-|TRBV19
CASSIVAGSRQGAKNIQYF
TGTGCCAGTAGTATAGTTGCGGGTTCAAGGCAGGGGGCCAAAAACATTCAGTACTTC